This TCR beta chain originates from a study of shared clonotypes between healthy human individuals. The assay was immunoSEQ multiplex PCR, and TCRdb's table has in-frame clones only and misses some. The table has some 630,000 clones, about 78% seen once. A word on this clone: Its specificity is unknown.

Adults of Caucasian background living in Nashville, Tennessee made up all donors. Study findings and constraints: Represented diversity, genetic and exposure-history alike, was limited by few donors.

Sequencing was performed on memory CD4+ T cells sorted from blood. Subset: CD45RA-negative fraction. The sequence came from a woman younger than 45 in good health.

The CDR3, as DNA: TGTGCCAGCAGCTATGGAGGACAGGGGTGGGAGACCCAGTACTTC. Translated, it gives CASSYGGQGWETQYF. This chain links TRBV28 with TRBJ2-5; 9 bases agree with TRBD1. Germline V CDR1 and CDR2: MDHEN, SYDVKM. Trimming cost V 6 bases and J 5 bases; bases outside gene matches: 10. The CDR3 runs to 15 residues.